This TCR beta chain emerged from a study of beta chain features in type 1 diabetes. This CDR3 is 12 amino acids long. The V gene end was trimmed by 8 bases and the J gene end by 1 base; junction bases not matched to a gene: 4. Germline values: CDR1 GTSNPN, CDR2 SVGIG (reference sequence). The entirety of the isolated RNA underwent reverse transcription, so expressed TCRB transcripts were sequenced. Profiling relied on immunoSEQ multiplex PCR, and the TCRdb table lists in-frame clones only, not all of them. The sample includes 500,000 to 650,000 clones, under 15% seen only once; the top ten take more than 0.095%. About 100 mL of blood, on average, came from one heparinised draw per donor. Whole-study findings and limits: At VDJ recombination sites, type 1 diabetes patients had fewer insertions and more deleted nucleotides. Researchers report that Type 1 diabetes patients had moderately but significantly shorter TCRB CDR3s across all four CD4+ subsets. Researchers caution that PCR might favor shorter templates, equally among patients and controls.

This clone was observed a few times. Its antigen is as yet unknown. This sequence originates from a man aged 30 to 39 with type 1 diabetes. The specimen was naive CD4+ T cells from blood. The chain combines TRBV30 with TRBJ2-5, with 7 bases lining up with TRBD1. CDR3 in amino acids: CAADRSQETQYF. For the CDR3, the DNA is TGTGCCGCGGACAGGTCCCAAGAGACCCAGTACTTC.